These 7 T cell receptor beta chains share one sample of origin, sequenced in a study of cytomegalovirus exposure and HLA in healthy donors. This PCR relied on a set of 60 Vbeta primers and 13 Jbeta primers. Generated by immunoSEQ multiplex PCR, the TCRdb table keeps only in-frame clones and is missing some. Of 130,000 or so clones listed, approximately 74% are singletons. Sequenced: PBMCs. The receptors were gathered from a young man in good health and CMV-seropositive.

The CDR3 DNA follows: TGTGCCAGCACGTCTACAGCTTACGAGCAGTACTTC. Translating it yields CASTSTAYEQYF. V gene TRBV6-5 combines with J gene TRBJ2-5; D gene unclear. The J call is uncertain, as TRBJ2-7 better fits the DNA end. There are 12 residues in the CDR3. The germline gives CDR1 MNHEY, CDR2 SVGAGI.

This clone was observed once. The V call is TRBV19, the J call TRBJ1-4, with a tentative D call TRBD1 (5 bases). The germline V gene has CDR1 LNHDA and CDR2 SQIVND (reference sequence). Trimming cost V 7 bases and J 8 bases, with 14 bases left between them. The CDR3 loop spans 13 amino acids. The CDR3 DNA is TGTGCCAGTATCAACGGGGGTGAAGAAAAACTGTTTTTT. Its protein product is CASINGGEEKLFF. The full variable domain, with the rest looked up from reference TRBV19 and TRBJ1-4, is DGGITQSPKYLFRKEGQNVTLSCEQNLNHDAMYWYRQDPGQGLRLIYYSQIVNDFQKGDIAEGYSVSREKKESFPLTVTSAQKNPTAFYLCASINGGEEKLFFGSGTQLSVL.

This chain links TRBV19 with TRBJ1-1; TRBD1 might be the D (5 bases). The V and J ends lost 5 bases and 5 bases respectively, with 12 bases between them. Per germline, CDR1 LNHDA and CDR2 SQIVND (reference sequence). CDR3 length: 13 amino acids. The CDR3 spells CASSRQGETEAFF. The CDR3 region has the DNA TGTGCCAGTAGTCGGCAGGGTGAAACTGAAGCTTTCTTT.

This chain's CDR3 is CSVAYLFQGPPPYEQYF. DNA for the CDR3: TGCAGCGTTGCCTATTTGTTCCAGGGTCCTCCACCCTACGAGCAGTACTTC. The V gene is TRBV29-1, the J gene TRBJ2-7; tentative D call: TRBD1 (5 bases). With 4 bases removed from V and 2 bases from J, the gap between germline ends came to 24 bases. Looked up from germline, CDR1 is SQVTM and CDR2 is ANQGSEA. The CDR3 has 17 amino acids.

The chain uses TRBV4-3 and TRBJ1-2, with 7 bases identical to TRBD1. Germline CDR1 reads LGHNA; CDR2 reads YSLEER. The CDR3 runs to 15 residues. Trimming removed 4 bases from V and 4 bases from J; junction bases left unmatched: 9. DNA of the CDR3: TGCGCCAGCAGCCGAGGACAGGTTGGACCCTATGGCTACACCTTC. Its protein product is CASSRGQVGPYGYTF.

The chain combines TRBV2 with TRBJ2-2, with 7 bases lining up with TRBD2. The CDR3 is 15 amino acids. V shed 7 bases, J shed 6 bases, and the junction held 11 bases outside the gene matches. CDR1 is SNHLY, CDR2 FYNNEI, per germline. The CDR3 sequence: CASTRGRAGAGELFF. CDR3 sequence (DNA): TGTGCCAGCACCCGGGGGAGGGCCGGGGCCGGGGAGCTGTTTTTT.

CDR3 loop: CASSTLGVPGELFF. Written as DNA, the CDR3 is TGTGCCAGCAGCACCCTCGGGGTCCCCGGGGAGCTGTTTTTT. The chain carries TRBV6-5 and TRBJ2-2; TRBD2 is a possible D gene (5 bases). Germline assignment: CDR1 MNHEY and CDR2 SVGAGI. V was pared by 6 bases and J by 6 bases, with 14 bases between. The length of the CDR3 is 14 residues.